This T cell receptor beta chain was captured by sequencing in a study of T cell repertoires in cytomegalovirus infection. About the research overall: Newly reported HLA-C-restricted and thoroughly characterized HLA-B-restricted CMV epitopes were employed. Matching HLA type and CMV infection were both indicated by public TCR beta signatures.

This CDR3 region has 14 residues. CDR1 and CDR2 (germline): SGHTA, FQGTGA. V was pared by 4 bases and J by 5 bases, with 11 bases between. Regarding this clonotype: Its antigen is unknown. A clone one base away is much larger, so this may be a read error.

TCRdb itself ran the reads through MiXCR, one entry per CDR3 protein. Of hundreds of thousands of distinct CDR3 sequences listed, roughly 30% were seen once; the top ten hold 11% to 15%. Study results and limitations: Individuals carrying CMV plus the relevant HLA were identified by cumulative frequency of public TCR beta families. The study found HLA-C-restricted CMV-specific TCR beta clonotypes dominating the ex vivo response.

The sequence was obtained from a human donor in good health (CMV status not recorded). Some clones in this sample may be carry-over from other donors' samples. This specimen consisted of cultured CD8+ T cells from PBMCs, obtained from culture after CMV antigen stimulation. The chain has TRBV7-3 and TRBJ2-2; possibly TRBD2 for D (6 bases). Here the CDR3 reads CASSSRAGTGELFF. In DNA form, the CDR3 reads TGTGCCAGCAGCTCCAGGGCGGGAACCGGGGAGCTGTTTTTT.